Detailed here is one T cell receptor beta chain. The sample holds a few counts of this clonotype. No antigen is known for it. No clone much larger than this one lies a single base away; base qualities are absent. The receptor library was made with 5' RACE. Sequencing used an Illumina HiSeq 2500. A second PCR of roughly 6 to 12 cycles was performed with a sample-barcoded 5' primer and a J-beta primer mix. Each TCR beta cDNA molecule received a unique molecular identifier from a template-switch 5' adaptor carrying 12 random nucleotides. Each sample yielded at least 3 million CDR3-containing paired-end reads. First-strand cDNA was synthesized from all RNA with the Mint cDNA synthesis kit, primed by a TRBC-specific oligonucleotide. After uracil-DNA glycosylase treatment, a first 18-cycle PCR used universal primers M1SS and BC2_uni_R on all cDNA. As for the original processing: For normalization, 1 million high-quality reads, each with a distinct molecular identifier, were randomly selected from each sample. Reads with shared molecular identifiers were discarded instead of being binned into consensus sequences. MiTCR, set to a Q25 quality threshold and the strictest error-elimination algorithm, was used for CDR3 identification, clonotype clustering and error correction. A nonparametric unseen species model with Euler transformation was used to estimate a lower bound on total TCR beta diversity. TCRdb reanalyzed the raw reads on its own, using fastp at Q25 for trimming and MiXCR for clone calling, and kept in-frame beta chains. Identical CDR3 protein sequences are pooled into one entry, listed with their most common genes and DNA. It is TCRdb's table, rather than the study itself, that gives the V and J calls and clone size. The table for this sample lists some 1.4 million distinct CDR3 sequences; about 43% of them were counted only once. The top ten constitute 6.5% to 10% of the sample.

This record belongs to a study of blood T cells in healthy people across ages (dated by TCRdb to the mid-2010s). Regarding the research as a whole: In model experiments, roughly one uniquely barcoded TCR beta cDNA molecule per two T cells was captured by template switching. The study analyzed two additional independent replicas of 1 million unique cDNA reads from the same blood draw for two donors, one aged 18 to 30 and one aged 80 or older. Four age groups were formed from the donors: young (average 16 years), middle-aged (approximately 40), aged (62) and long-lived (about 80). The study measured age-related changes in TCR beta repertoire diversity using deep sequencing normalized with unique cDNA molecular identifiers. Donors of different ages were randomly distributed across sequencing lanes to avoid experimental bias. Study-wide conclusions, independent of this receptor: Conclusive comparison of naive and antigen-experienced compartments was prevented by the profiling of bulk unsorted PBMCs. Observed TCR beta diversity correlated strongly with the percentage of naive T cells measured by flow cytometry. Compared with the aged group, the long-lived group had more naive CD4+ T cells, fewer expanded clones and increased TCR diversity, a pattern suggesting age selection. Estimates of total diversity based on one million sequenced T cells were regarded as lower bounds and as underestimates. Observed TCR beta diversity per million T cells fell roughly linearly with age, and a significant reduction was already apparent by age about 36. The CMV infection status of donors was not known, potentially confounding age-related changes in expanded clonotypes.

Systemically healthy Caucasian individuals from Russia, roughly 40 in total and aged roughly 6 to 95 years, were included as donors. Each donor gave 9.5 to 10 milliliters of peripheral blood, drawn into EDTA-treated Vacutainer tubes. Ficoll-Paque density-gradient centrifugation was used to isolate PBMCs, with at least 6.5 million per sample. Trizol reagent was used to extract total RNA from the PBMCs, yielding at least 6 micrograms per sample. Naive CD45RAhigh/CD27high T cell percentages were measured by flow cytometry on a PBMC aliquot from every donor. V and J lose 0 bases and 5 bases, and a span of 13 bases separates them. The CDR3 starts with the cysteine, ends with the phenylalanine, and has 14 residues. The DNA shown is the 42-base CDR3, in frame from base 1. CDR1 is given as DFQATT and CDR2 as SNEGSKA, both from the germline V gene (reference sequence).

Sequenced: blood. The receptor comes from a woman aged 18-35 years in good health. The rearrangement combines TRBV20-1 with TRBJ1-2; tentative D gene TRBD1, with 6 bases matching. The nucleotide sequence reads as follows: TGCAGTGCTAGAGAGGGGGCATTAACTTATGGCTACACCTTC. This yields the protein CSAREGALTYGYTF.